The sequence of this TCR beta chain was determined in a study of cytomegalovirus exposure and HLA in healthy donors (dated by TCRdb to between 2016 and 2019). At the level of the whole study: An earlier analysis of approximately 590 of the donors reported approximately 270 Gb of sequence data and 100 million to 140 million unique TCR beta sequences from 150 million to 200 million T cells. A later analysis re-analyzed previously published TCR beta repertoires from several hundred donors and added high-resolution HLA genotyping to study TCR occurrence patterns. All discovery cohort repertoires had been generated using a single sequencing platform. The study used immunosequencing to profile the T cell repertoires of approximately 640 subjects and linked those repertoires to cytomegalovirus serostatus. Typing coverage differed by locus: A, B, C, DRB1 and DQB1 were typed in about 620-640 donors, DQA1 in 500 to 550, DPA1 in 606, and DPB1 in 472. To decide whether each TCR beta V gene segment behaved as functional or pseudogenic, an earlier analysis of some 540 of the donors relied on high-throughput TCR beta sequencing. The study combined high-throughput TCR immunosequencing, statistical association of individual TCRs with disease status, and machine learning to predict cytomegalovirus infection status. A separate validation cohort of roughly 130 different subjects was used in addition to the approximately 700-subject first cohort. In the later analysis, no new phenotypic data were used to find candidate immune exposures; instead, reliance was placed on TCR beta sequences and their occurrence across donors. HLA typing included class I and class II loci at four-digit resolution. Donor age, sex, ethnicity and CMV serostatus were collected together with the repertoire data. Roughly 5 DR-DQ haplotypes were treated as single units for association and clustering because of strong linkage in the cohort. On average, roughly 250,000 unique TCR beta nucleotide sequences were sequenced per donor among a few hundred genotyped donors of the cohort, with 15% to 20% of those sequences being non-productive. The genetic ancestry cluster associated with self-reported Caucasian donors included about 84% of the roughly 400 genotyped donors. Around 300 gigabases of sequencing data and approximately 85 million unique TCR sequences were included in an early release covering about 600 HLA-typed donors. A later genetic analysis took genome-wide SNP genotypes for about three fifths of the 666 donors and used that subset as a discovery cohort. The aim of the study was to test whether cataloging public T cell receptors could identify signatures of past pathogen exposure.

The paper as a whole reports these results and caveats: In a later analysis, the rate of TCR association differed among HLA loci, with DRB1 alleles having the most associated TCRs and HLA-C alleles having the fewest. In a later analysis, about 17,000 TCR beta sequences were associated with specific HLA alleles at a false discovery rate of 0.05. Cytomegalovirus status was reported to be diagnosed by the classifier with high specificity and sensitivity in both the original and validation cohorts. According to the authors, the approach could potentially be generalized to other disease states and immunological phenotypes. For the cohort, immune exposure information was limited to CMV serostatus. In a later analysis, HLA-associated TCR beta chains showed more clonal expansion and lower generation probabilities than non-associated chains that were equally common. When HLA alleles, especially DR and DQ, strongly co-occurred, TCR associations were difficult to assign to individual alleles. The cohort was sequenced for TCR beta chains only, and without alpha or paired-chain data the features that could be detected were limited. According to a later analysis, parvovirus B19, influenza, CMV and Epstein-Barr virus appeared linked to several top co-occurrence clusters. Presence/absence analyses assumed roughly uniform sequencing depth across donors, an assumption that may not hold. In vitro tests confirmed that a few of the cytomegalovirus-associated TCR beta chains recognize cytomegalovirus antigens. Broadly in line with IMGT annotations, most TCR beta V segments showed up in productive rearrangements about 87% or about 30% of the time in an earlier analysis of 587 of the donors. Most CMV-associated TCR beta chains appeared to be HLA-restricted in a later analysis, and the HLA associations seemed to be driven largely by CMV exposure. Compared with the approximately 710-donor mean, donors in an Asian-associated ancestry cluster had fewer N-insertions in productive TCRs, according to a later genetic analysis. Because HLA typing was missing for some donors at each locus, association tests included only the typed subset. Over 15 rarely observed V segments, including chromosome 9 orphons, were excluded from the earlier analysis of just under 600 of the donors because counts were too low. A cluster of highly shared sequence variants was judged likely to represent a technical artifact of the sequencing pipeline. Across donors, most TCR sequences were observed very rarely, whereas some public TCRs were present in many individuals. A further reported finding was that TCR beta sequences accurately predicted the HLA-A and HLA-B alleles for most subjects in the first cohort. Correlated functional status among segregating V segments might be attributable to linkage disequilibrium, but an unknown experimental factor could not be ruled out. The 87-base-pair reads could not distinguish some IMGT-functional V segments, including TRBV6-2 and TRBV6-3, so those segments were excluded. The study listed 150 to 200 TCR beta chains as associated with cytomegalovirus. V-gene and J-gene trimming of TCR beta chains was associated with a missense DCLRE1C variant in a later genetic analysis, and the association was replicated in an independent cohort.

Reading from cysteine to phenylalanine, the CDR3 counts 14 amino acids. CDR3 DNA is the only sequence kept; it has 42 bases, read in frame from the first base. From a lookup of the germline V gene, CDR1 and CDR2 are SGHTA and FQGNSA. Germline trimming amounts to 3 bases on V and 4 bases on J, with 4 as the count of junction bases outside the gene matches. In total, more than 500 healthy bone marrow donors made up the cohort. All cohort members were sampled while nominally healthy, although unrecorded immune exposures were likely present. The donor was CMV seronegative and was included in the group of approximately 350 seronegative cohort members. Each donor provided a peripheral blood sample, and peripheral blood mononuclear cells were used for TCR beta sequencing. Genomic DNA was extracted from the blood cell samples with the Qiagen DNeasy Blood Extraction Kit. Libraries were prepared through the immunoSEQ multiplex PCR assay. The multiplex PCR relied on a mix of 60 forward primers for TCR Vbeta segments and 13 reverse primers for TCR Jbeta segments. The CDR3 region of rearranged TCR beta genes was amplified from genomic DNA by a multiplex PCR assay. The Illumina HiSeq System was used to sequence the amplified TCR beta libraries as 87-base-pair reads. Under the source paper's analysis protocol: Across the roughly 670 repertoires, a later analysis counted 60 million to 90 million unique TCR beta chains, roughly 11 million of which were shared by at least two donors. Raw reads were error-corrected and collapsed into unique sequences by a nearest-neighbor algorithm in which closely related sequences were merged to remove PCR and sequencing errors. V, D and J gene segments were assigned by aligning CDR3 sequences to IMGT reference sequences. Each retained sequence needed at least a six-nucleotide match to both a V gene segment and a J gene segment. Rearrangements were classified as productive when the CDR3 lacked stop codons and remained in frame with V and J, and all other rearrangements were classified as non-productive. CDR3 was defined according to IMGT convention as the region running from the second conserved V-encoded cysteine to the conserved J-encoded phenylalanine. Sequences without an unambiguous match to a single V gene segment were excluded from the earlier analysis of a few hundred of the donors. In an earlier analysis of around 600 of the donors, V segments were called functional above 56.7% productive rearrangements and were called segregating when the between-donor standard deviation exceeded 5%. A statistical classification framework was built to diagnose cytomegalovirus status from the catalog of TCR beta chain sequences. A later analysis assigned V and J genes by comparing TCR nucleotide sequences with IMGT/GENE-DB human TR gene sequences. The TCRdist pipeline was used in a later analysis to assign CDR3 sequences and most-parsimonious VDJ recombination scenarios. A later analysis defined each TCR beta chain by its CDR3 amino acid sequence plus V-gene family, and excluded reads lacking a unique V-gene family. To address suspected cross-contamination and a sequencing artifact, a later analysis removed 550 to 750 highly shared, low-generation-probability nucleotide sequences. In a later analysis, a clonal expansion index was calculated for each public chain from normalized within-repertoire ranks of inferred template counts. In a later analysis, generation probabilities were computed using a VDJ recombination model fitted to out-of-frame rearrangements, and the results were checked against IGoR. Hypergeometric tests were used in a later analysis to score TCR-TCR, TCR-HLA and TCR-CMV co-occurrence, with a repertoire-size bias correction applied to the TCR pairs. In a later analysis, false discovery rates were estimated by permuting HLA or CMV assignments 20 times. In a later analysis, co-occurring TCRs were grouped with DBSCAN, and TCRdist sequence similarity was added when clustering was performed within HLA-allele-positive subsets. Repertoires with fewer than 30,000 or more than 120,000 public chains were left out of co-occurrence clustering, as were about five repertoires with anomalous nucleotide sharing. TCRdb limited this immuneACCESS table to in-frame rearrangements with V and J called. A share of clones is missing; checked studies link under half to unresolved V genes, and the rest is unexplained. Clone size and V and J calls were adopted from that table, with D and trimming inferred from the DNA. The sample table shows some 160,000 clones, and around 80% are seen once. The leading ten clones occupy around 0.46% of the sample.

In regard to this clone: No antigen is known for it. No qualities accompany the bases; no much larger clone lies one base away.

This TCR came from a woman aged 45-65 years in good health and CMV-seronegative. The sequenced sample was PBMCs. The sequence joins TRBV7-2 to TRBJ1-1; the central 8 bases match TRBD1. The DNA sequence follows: TGTGCCAGCAGCTTCGGACAGGGCCCCACTGAAGCTTTCTTT. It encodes CASSFGQGPTEAFF.